The 4 T cell receptor beta chains below were found in one sample sequenced in a study of shared clonotypes between healthy human individuals. This table comes from immunoSEQ multiplex PCR, and its TCRdb copy is limited to in-frame clones, with some not included. The sample has about 520,000 clones, roughly 95% seen once; the top ten hold about 0.06%. Specimen: naive CD4+ T cells sorted from blood. Subset here: CD45RA+ positively selected. These receptors originate from a woman aged 25 to 39 in good health.

The CDR3 protein is CASSVLSLEIPDTQYF. The CDR3 DNA reads TGTGCCAGCAGCGTTCTGAGTTTGGAGATCCCAGATACGCAGTATTTT. This chain connects TRBV9 to TRBJ2-3, with D unclear. The CDR3 runs 16 residues. V dropped 2 bases and J dropped 4 bases, with 17 bases sitting between them. Germline V lookup: CDR1 SGDLS, CDR2 YYNGEE.

This clone was counted once. J is TRBJ2-1 and V is TRBV7-2; tentative D call: TRBD2 (5 bases). Looked up from germline, CDR1 is SGHTA and CDR2 is FQGNSA. The V and J ends lost 1 base and 8 bases respectively, with 12 bases between them. The CDR3 is 14 amino acids. The DNA of the CDR3 is TGTGCCAGCAGCTTAGAGGCTAGCATCGATGAGCAGTTCTTC. Protein product: CASSLEASIDEQFF.

The V gene is TRBV27, the J gene TRBJ2-5, with 7 bases that match TRBD1. Germline V gene sequence: CDR1 MNHEY, CDR2 SMNVEV (reference sequence). The junction had 10 bases not matched to a gene; V was cut back by 8 bases and J by 4 bases. The CDR3 sequence is 14 residues long. For the CDR3, the DNA is TGTGCCAGCGCAAACCTCAGACAGGGAGAGACCCAGTACTTC. Translated: CASANLRQGETQYF.

The chain has TRBV11-2 and TRBJ1-4; a possible D gene is TRBD1 (5 bases). Between the trimmed V and J ends, which lost 5 bases and 8 bases, there was a span of 18 bases. The germline gives CDR1 SGHAT, CDR2 FQNNGV. This CDR3 has 15 amino acids. The CDR3: CASSPLGGIVEKLFF. The CDR3 region has the DNA TGTGCCAGCAGCCCCCTCGGGGGTATAGTCGAAAAACTGTTTTTT.